This TCR beta chain was identified during a study of T cell changes during pregnancy in multiple sclerosis. The germline CDR1 and CDR2 sequences are MNHNS and SASEGT. V lost 7 bases and J 4 bases, leaving 16 bases between the germline ends. This CDR3 spans 14 amino acids. Using immunoSEQ multiplex PCR, the repertoire was profiled, and TCRdb retains in-frame clones only, with some absent. The table lists fewer than 45,000 clones, about 88% of them singletons, with approximately 5.1% in the top ten. The table lists this clone with a count of one. The chain is built from TRBV6-1 and TRBJ1-2, with D maybe TRBD1 (5 bases). The starting material was peripheral blood, obtained in the third trimester of pregnancy. The TCR originated in a female donor in good health, enrolled as a control in a pregnancy study. Here the CDR3 DNA reads TGTGCCAGCACCCCGACGCGGGACGCCTATGGCTACACCTTC. Translated, it gives CASTPTRDAYGYTF.